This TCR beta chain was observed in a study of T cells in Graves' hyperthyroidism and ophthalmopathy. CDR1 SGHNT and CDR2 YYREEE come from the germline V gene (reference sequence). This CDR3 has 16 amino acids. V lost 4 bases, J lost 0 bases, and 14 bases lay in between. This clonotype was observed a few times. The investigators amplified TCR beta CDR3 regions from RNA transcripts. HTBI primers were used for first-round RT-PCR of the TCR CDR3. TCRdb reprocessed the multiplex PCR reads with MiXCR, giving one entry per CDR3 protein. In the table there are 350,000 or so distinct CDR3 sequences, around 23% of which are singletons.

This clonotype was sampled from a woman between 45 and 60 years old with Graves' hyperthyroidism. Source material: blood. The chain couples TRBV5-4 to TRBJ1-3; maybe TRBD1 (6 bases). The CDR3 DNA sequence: TGTGCCAGCAGCCAAGAGGGACACCGCTCTGGAAACACCATATATTTT. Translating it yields CASSQEGHRSGNTIYF.